This T cell receptor beta chain was obtained from a study of cytomegalovirus exposure and HLA in healthy donors (TCRdb year 2017). Study-level background: A later analysis indicated that the roughly 120 validation repertoires were generated on the platform also employed for the 650 to 850 repertoires of the first cohort. The study aimed to test whether cataloging public T cell receptors could reveal signatures of past pathogen exposure. Along with the approximately 700-subject first cohort, a separate validation cohort of more than 90 different subjects was used. To predict cytomegalovirus infection status, the study brought together high-throughput TCR immunosequencing, statistical association of individual TCRs with disease status, and machine learning.

A word on this clone: Its antigen target is currently unknown. No base quality information exists; no much larger clone differs at one position.

Points the paper makes about the study in general: In both the original and validation cohorts, the classifier was reported to diagnose cytomegalovirus status with high specificity and sensitivity. Across donors, most TCR sequences were observed very rarely, whereas some public TCRs were present in many individuals. A total of fewer than 200 TCR beta chains were listed by the study as associated with cytomegalovirus. A few of the identified cytomegalovirus-associated TCR beta chains were confirmed in vitro to be specific for cytomegalovirus antigens. Subsequent analysis determined that TCRs grouped into clusters in the first cohort also showed a tendency toward co-occurrence across the 120 or so validation repertoires, and approximately 93% of cluster scores exceeded 0. The authors suggested that the approach could potentially be generalized to other disease states and immunological phenotypes. A later analysis lacked HLA typing for the validation cohort, so it scored co-occurrence in that cohort across all 120 repertoires.

Donors formed part of the validation cohort, which comprised 120 subjects and was distinct from the first cohort of some 700 subjects. Preparation of the library involved the immunoSEQ multiplex PCR assay. The paper's data handling went like this. A statistical classification framework was built for diagnosing cytomegalovirus status from the catalog of TCR beta chain sequences. Here the immuneACCESS table is served through TCRdb, limited to in-frame sequences with V and J called. Missing clones are a known gap in these copies; in checked studies unresolved V genes cover under half, and the rest lacks a known reason. V and J calls and clone size are copied from that table; D and trimming were computed from the DNA. The table for this sample lists 65,000 or so clones; approximately 93% of them were counted only once. The ten biggest clones cover about 4.5% of the sample. The clonotype originates from a man between 18 and 29 years old in good health and CMV-seropositive. Sequences were obtained from PBMCs.

The DNA sequence follows: TGTGCCAGCAGTTGGCTAGCGGGGGGTCCAGATACGCAGTATTTT. It translates to CASSWLAGGPDTQYF. The V and J segments used are TRBV6-4 and TRBJ2-3; 11 bases in the junction line up with TRBD2. The germline V gene sets CDR1 to MRHNA and CDR2 to SNTAGT. The germline V end is reduced by 5 bases and the J end by 4 bases; junction bases left unmatched: 5. From its cysteine to its phenylalanine, the CDR3 spans 15 amino acids. Just the 45-base CDR3 DNA is kept, in frame starting at base 1.